This T cell receptor (beta chain) was identified in a study of CXCR3-negative and CXCR3-positive naive CD8 T cells. Study-wide findings and caveats: Diversity ran similarly high across both naive subsets but far lower in memory CD8+ cells.

As to this clonotype: Its antigen is unidentified.

The CDR3 extends over 20 amino acids. CDR1 is LNHDA, CDR2 SQIVND, per germline (reference sequence). It was by 5' RACE with UMI labels that the TRB cDNA libraries were prepared. TCRdb re-called the 5' RACE reads and shows each CDR3 protein once, DNA omitted. The sample has fewer than 80,000 distinct CDR3 sequences. This clonotype was sampled from a human donor in good health. Some clones in this sample may be carry-over from other donors' samples. Sequenced: naive CXCR3- CD8+ T cells from blood. Subset of the sample: CD45RO-CCR7+CD27+CD95- naive CD8+ T cells lacking CXCR3 (TNR3-). This rearrangement joins TRBV19 to TRBJ2-6; TCRdb's D call, TRBD1, is unchecked because there is no DNA. This CDR3 is CASSHLPRQGGFSGANVLTF.